A single sample gave rise to the 26 T cell receptor beta chains below, sequenced in a study of neurological immune-mediated disorders. TCRdb redid the calling of the 5' RACE reads with MiXCR, one entry per CDR3 protein. Here the sample spans about 18,000 distinct CDR3 sequences, 25% to 30% being singletons. Specimen: PBMCs. The receptors were gathered from a man between 45 and 60 years old with HTLV-1-associated myelopathy (HAM/TSP).

This clonotype was seen ten or more times. This sequence joins TRBV7-2 and TRBJ2-3; D call uncertain. CDR3 length equals 16 residues. CDR1 SGHTA and CDR2 FQGNSA come from the germline V gene. Trimming shortened V by 3 bases and J by 5 bases, and 18 bases separated the two germline ends. CDR3 coding DNA: TGTGCCAGCAGCTTTTTATCGGGTAGAAGAGGAGATACGCAGTATTTT. Its translation is CASSFLSGRRGDTQYF.

This clonotype was seen only a few times. This sequence joins TRBV5-1 and TRBJ1-1, with D perhaps TRBD1 (5 bases). The CDR3 extends over 15 amino acids. The germline gives CDR1 SGHRS, CDR2 YFSETQ. Trimming took 0 bases from V and 1 from J, leaving 10 bases between them. CDR3 sequence (DNA): TGCGCCAGCAGCTTGGGGGGACGGACGAACACTGAAGCTTTCTTT. It codes for CASSLGGRTNTEAFF.

This clonotype was seen a few times. The J gene is TRBJ1-2, the V gene TRBV7-9; the D is unclear. V was trimmed by 1 base and J by 0 bases, leaving 6 bases between them. CDR1 and CDR2 (germline): SEHNR, FQNEAQ (reference sequence). This CDR3 comprises 14 residues. The CDR3 nucleotides read TGTGCCAGCAGCTTAGAAGTAGCTAACTATGGCTACACCTTC. Translation: CASSLEVANYGYTF.

The rearrangement joins TRBV20-1 to TRBJ2-5; D is ambiguous. Trimming pared 3 bases from V and 3 bases from J, leaving 5 bases between. Germline CDR1 DFQATT, CDR2 SNEGSKA (reference sequence). The CDR3 runs to 11 residues. CDR3 sequence: CSASQKETQYF. The CDR3 DNA follows: TGCAGTGCTAGTCAAAAAGAGACCCAGTACTTC.

The V call is TRBV5-1, the J call TRBJ2-2; no reliable D call. Germline lookup yields CDR1 SGHRS and CDR2 YFSETQ. Trimming removed 4 bases at V and 4 bases at J, with 11 bases between. CDR3 length: 14 amino acids. The CDR3 DNA reads as TGCGCCAGCAGCCCCGGCGCAGTCACCGGGGAGCTGTTTTTT. Its translation is CASSPGAVTGELFF.

The sample holds a few counts of this clonotype. The genes are TRBV18 and TRBJ2-1; D may be TRBD1 (5 bases). The CDR3 consists of 16 residues. V lost 4 bases, J lost 3 bases, and 16 bases lay in between. In germline, CDR1 is KGHSH, CDR2 LQKENI. The DNA of the CDR3 is TGTGCCAGCTCACTACCGGACAAGGGCGTCTACAATGAGCAGTTCTTC. Protein sequence: CASSLPDKGVYNEQFF.

This rearrangement joins TRBV7-9 to TRBJ2-7, with 9 bases matching TRBD1. The V segment lost 5 bases and the J segment 7 bases; nucleotides outside the gene matches: 6. The CDR3 consists of 13 residues. Germline lookup yields CDR1 SEHNR and CDR2 FQNEAQ (reference sequence). The CDR3 DNA reads TGTGCCAGCAGCCCGGACAGGGGTCAGGAGCAGTACTTC. It specifies CASSPDRGQEQYF.

This clonotype was counted ten times or more. The genes are TRBV5-1 and TRBJ2-1; D possibly corresponds to TRBD1 (6 bases). Deletions cut 0 bases from V and 4 bases from J, with 14 bases between. CDR1 SGHRS and CDR2 YFSETQ come from the germline V gene. CDR3 length: 16 amino acids. The CDR3 protein is CASSLGSTGLYNEQFF. CDR3 coding DNA: TGCGCCAGCAGCTTGGGATCGACAGGATTATACAATGAGCAGTTCTTC. Variable domain in full (rest from reference TRBV5-1 and TRBJ2-1): KAGVTQTPRYLIKTRGQQVTLSCSPISGHRSVSWYQQTPGQGLQFLFEYFSETQRNKGNFPGRFSGRQFSNSRSEMNVSTLELGDSALYLCASSLGSTGLYNEQFFGPGTRLTVL.

This CDR3 reads CSATSTSGAYEQYF. As DNA, the CDR3 is TGCAGTGCTACTTCGACTAGCGGTGCCTACGAGCAGTACTTC. This chain links TRBV20-1 with TRBJ2-7; TRBD2 agrees at 9 bases. Germline loops: CDR1 DFQATT, CDR2 SNEGSKA (reference sequence). V trimming: 4 bases; J trimming: 2 bases; junction bases outside the gene matches: 6. The CDR3 extends over 14 amino acids.

The V and J genes are TRBV5-1 and TRBJ2-5; 8 bases agree with TRBD1. Trimming removed 2 bases from V and 2 bases from J; junction bases left unmatched: 2. Germline assignment: CDR1 SGHRS and CDR2 YFSETQ. The CDR3 spans 14 residues. CDR3 residues: CASSFGQGQETQYF. CDR3 nucleotide sequence: TGCGCCAGCAGCTTTGGACAGGGACAAGAGACCCAGTACTTC.

The chain links TRBV14 to TRBJ1-2; tentative D call: TRBD1 (6 bases). Germline V lookup: CDR1 SGHDN, CDR2 FVKESK. The length of the CDR3 is 16 residues. V was shortened by 0 bases and J by 4 bases, with 15 bases between the two germline ends. The CDR3 region is CASSQDGRGRGYGYTF. Here the CDR3 DNA reads TGTGCCAGCAGCCAAGATGGGCGGGGGCGCGGCTATGGCTACACCTTC.

This clonotype appeared a few times. The CDR3 loop reads CASTADRNYGYTF. The CDR3 nucleotides read TGTGCCAGTACCGCGGACAGAAACTATGGCTACACCTTC. This chain connects TRBV19 to TRBJ1-2; D may be TRBD1 (6 bases). CDR1 LNHDA and CDR2 SQIVND come from the germline V gene (reference sequence). V was pared by 7 bases and J by 2 bases, with 11 bases between. The CDR3 is made up of 13 amino acids.

This clonotype has more than one count but fewer than ten. The V call is TRBV20-1, the J call TRBJ2-3, with D possibly being TRBD2 (6 bases). Looked up from germline, CDR1 is DFQATT and CDR2 is SNEGSKA (reference sequence). The V end lost 4 bases, the J end lost 0 bases, and 8 bases lay between the germline ends. The CDR3 is 13 amino acids. CDR3 sequence reads: CSAKGLSTDTQYF. The CDR3 bases are TGCAGTGCTAAGGGACTGAGCACAGATACGCAGTATTTT.

This clonotype was seen repeatedly, ten times or more. The V and J genes are TRBV5-1 and TRBJ1-1; D gene uncertain. Germline V gene data show CDR1 as SGHRS and CDR2 as YFSETQ. Trimming cost V 4 bases and J 4 bases, with 14 bases left between them. This CDR3 spans 14 amino acids. The CDR3 bases are TGCGCCAGCAGCATGACCGCAGTTAGCACTGAAGCTTTCTTT. Encoded protein: CASSMTAVSTEAFF. The entire variable domain, with the rest obtained from reference TRBV5-1 and TRBJ1-1, is as follows: KAGVTQTPRYLIKTRGQQVTLSCSPISGHRSVSWYQQTPGQGLQFLFEYFSETQRNKGNFPGRFSGRQFSNSRSEMNVSTLELGDSALYLCASSMTAVSTEAFFGQGTRLTVV.

There are a few counts of this clonotype. V gene TRBV3-1 combines with J gene TRBJ2-1, with 7 bases aligning to TRBD1. The V segment lost 3 bases and the J segment 9 bases; nucleotides outside the gene matches: 14. Germline V lookup: CDR1 LGHDT, CDR2 YNNKEL (reference sequence). The CDR3 contains 16 residues. The DNA of the CDR3 is TGTGCCAGCAGCCAGCCGGGACAGACGTTAGAAGTTGAGCAGTTCTTC. This gives the protein CASSQPGQTLEVEQFF.

This clonotype was recorded at least ten times. The chain links TRBV11-2 to TRBJ1-1; no firm D call. The CDR3 extends over 14 amino acids. The germline CDR1 and CDR2 sequences are SGHAT and FQNNGV. Trimming took 5 bases from V and 8 from J, leaving 18 bases between them. DNA for the CDR3: TGTGCCAGCAGCGGACGGATGGGGAGACTAGAAGCTTTCTTT. As protein: CASSGRMGRLEAFF.

The chain has TRBV7-6 and TRBJ2-3, with D possibly TRBD1 on 5 matching bases. This CDR3 is 15 amino acids long. Per germline, CDR1 SGHVS and CDR2 FNYEAQ. Trimming removed 2 bases from V and 0 bases from J, with 9 bases in between. The CDR3 spells CASSLSRASTDTQYF. The DNA for the CDR3 is TGTGCCAGCAGCTTATCCAGGGCCAGCACAGATACGCAGTATTTT. The full variable domain, in which reference TRBV7-6 and TRBJ2-3 provide the parts outside the CDR3, is GAGVSQSPRYKVTKRGQDVALRCDPISGHVSLYWYRQALGQGPEFLTYFNYEAQQDKSGLPNDRFSAERPEGSISTLTIQRTEQRDSAMYRCASSLSRASTDTQYFGPGTRLTVL.

The rearrangement links TRBV7-3 to TRBJ2-6; D may match TRBD1 or TRBD2 (5 bases each). Trimming stripped 4 bases from V and 1 base from J, with 11 bases between. The CDR3 has 16 residues. The germline V gene has CDR1 SGHTA and CDR2 FQGTGA. The CDR3 is CASSSGDLSGANVLTF. CDR3 bases: TGTGCCAGCAGCTCCGGGGACCTATCTGGGGCCAACGTCCTGACTTTC.

This clonotype has just a few counts. The V gene is TRBV19, the J gene TRBJ1-2, with TRBD1 matching over 11 bases. Trimming took 7 bases from V and 4 from J; bases not matched to a gene: 5. The V gene's germline CDR1 is LNHDA and CDR2 SQIVND (reference sequence). The CDR3 contains 14 residues. CDR3 region: CASMGQGGIYGYTF. DNA for the CDR3: TGTGCCAGTATGGGACAGGGGGGTATCTATGGCTACACCTTC.

The J gene is TRBJ2-7, the V gene TRBV7-2; D is undetermined. This CDR3 spans 13 amino acids. Germline CDR1 SGHTA, CDR2 FQGNSA. The V end was cut by 1 base, the J end by 2 bases, with 6 bases between. DNA for the CDR3: TGTGCCAGCAGCTTAGACCGAACCTACGAGCAGTACTTC. Its translation is CASSLDRTYEQYF.

This clonotype has just a few counts. The CDR3 DNA follows: TGCAGCGTTCCGTGGGGAGCGGGGGACAAGAATGAGCAGTTCTTC. This codes for CSVPWGAGDKNEQFF. The V and J genes are TRBV29-1 and TRBJ2-1; the match to TRBD2 covers 8 bases. The CDR3 contains 15 residues. In germline, CDR1 is SQVTM, CDR2 ANQGSEA. J was trimmed by 7 bases and V by 5 bases; bases with no gene match: 13.

This clonotype was detected once. The chain recombines TRBV5-1 with TRBJ1-4; TRBD1 is a possible D gene (5 bases). The CDR3 length is 16 residues. Trimming shortened V by 1 base and J by 0 bases, and 10 bases separated the two germline ends. Germline V gene data show CDR1 as SGHRS and CDR2 as YFSETQ. The CDR3 nucleotides read TGCGCCAGCAGCTTGCAGGGCACCTCAACTAATGAAAAACTGTTTTTT. Amino acid sequence: CASSLQGTSTNEKLFF.

This chain connects TRBV9 to TRBJ2-3; possibly TRBD2 for D (5 bases). CDR1 is SGDLS and CDR2 is YYNGEE in the germline V gene. Trimming removed 0 bases at V and 4 bases at J, with 9 bases between. This CDR3 is built from 14 residues. CDR3 DNA sequence: TGTGCCAGCAGCGTAGGAGGGAAACCAGATACGCAGTATTTT. The encoded protein is CASSVGGKPDTQYF. The full variable domain, with the rest looked up from reference TRBV9 and TRBJ2-3, is DSGVTQTPKHLITATGQRVTLRCSPRSGDLSVYWYQQSLDQGLQFLIQYYNGEERAKGNILERFSAQQFPDLHSELNLSSLELGDSALYFCASSVGGKPDTQYFGPGTRLTVL.

The rearrangement joins TRBV7-2 to TRBJ2-1; weak D call: TRBD2 (6 bases). V lost 1 base to trimming and J lost 8 bases, with 6 bases between them. The CDR3 runs to 12 residues. Germline V gives CDR1 SGHTA, CDR2 FQGNSA. This chain's CDR3 is CASSLGGDEQFF. The CDR3, as DNA: TGTGCCAGCAGCTTAGGCGGGGATGAGCAGTTCTTC.

This clonotype occurred a few times. The chain is built from TRBV10-3 and TRBJ2-5; 7 bases line up with TRBD1. Germline CDR1 reads ENHRY; CDR2 reads SYGVKD. V lost 6 bases and J lost 2; bases outside the gene matches: 3. The CDR3 has 13 residues. CDR3 coding DNA: TGTGCCATCAGCGGACAGGAGCAAGAGACCCAGTACTTC. Amino acids: CAISGQEQETQYF.

This clonotype was detected ten times or more. The chain uses TRBV5-1 and TRBJ2-3; D is unresolved. Germline CDR1 SGHRS, CDR2 YFSETQ. V shed 0 bases and J shed 2 bases, with 10 bases lying between them. This CDR3 region has 15 residues. As DNA, the CDR3 is TGCGCCAGCAGCTTGGGGTTGGTAGACACAGATACGCAGTATTTT. This gives the protein CASSLGLVDTDTQYF.